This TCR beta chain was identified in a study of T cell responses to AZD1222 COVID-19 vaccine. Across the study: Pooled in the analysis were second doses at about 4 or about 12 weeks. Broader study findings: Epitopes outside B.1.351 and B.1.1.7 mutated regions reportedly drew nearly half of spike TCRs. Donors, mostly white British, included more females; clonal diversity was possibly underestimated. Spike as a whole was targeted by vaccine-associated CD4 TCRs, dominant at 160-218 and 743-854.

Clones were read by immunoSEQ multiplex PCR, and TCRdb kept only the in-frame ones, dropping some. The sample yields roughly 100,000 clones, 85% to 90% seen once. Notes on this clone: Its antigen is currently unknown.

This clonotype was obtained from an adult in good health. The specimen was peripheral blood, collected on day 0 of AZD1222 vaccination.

The CDR3 reads CAIHAANTGELFF. The CDR3 coding sequence is TGTGCCATCCACGCCGCGAACACCGGGGAGCTGTTTTTT. V is TRBV28 and J is TRBJ2-2; D call uncertain. The germline V gene has CDR1 MDHEN and CDR2 SYDVKM. CDR3 length: 13 residues. With 10 bases removed from V and 0 bases from J, the gap between germline ends came to 9 bases.